The 13 T cell receptor beta chains below were found in one sample sequenced in a study of T cell responses to AZD1222 COVID-19 vaccine. This table comes from immunoSEQ multiplex PCR, and its TCRdb copy is limited to in-frame clones, with some not included. This table has around 110,000 clones, about 86% appearing once. Sequenced here: peripheral blood, sampled on day 0 of AZD1222 vaccination. Source of these receptors: an adult in good health.

The rearrangement links TRBV27 to TRBJ2-1, with no clear D. The CDR3 contains 16 residues. The V gene's germline CDR1 is MNHEY and CDR2 SMNVEV (reference sequence). V was shortened by 0 bases and J by 3 bases, with 12 bases between the two germline ends. As DNA, the CDR3 is TGTGCCAGCAGTTTATCGGGCCTCCTACTCTACAATGAGCAGTTCTTC. Its protein is CASSLSGLLLYNEQFF.

V gene TRBV18 combines with J gene TRBJ2-7, with TRBD1 matching over 7 bases. The CDR3 is made up of 15 amino acids. Germline loops: CDR1 KGHSH, CDR2 LQKENI. V shed 5 bases, J shed 0 bases, and the junction held 7 bases outside the gene matches. The CDR3 region has the DNA TGTGCCAGCTCAACCGAGACAGGGCTCTCCTACGAGCAGTACTTC. Its translation is CASSTETGLSYEQYF. Looking up the rest from reference TRBV18 and TRBJ2-7 gives the full variable domain: NAGVMQNPRHLVRRRGQEARLRCSPMKGHSHVYWYRQLPEEGLKFMVYLQKENIIDESGMPKERFSAEFPKEGPSILRIQQVVRGDSAAYFCASSTETGLSYEQYFGPGTRLTVT.

This chain links TRBV6-1 with TRBJ1-4; D gene unclear. The V gene's germline CDR1 is MNHNS and CDR2 SASEGT. Trimming took 2 bases from V and 7 from J, leaving 11 bases between them. CDR3 length: 14 residues. The CDR3 DNA reads TGTGCCAGCAGTGAACTTAGGGTCGGTGAAAAACTGTTTTTT. Encoded protein: CASSELRVGEKLFF.

This CDR3 is CASSPLTSTNTGELFF. In nucleotides, the CDR3 is TGTGCCAGCAGCCCCCTCACTAGTACGAACACCGGGGAGCTGTTTTTT. V is TRBV7-6 and J is TRBJ2-2; tentative D call: TRBD2 (5 bases). The CDR3 totals 16 residues. From germline, CDR1 is SGHVS and CDR2 FNYEAQ. V lost 5 bases to trimming and J lost 0 bases, with 13 bases between them.

The chain couples TRBV29-1 to TRBJ2-1; a possible D gene is TRBD2 (5 bases). Germline V gene data show CDR1 as SQVTM and CDR2 as ANQGSEA. This CDR3 has 14 amino acids. V lost 4 bases to trimming and J lost 2 bases, with 12 bases between them. The CDR3 sequence is CSVAPSGAYNEQFF. The CDR3 nucleotides read TGCAGCGTTGCCCCGTCCGGGGCCTACAATGAGCAGTTCTTC.

The count of this clone is one. This chain connects TRBV4-2 to TRBJ2-1, with TRBD1 identical over 8 bases. The V and J ends lost 1 base and 7 bases, in that order; junction bases with no gene match: 12. Germline assignment: CDR1 LGHNA and CDR2 YNFKEQ. This CDR3 has 17 residues. CDR3 amino acids: CASSQGPGQGPGNEQFF. In nucleotides, the CDR3 is TGTGCCAGCAGCCAAGGGCCCGGACAGGGACCAGGGAATGAGCAGTTCTTC.

The V gene is TRBV6-5, the J gene TRBJ1-5; 11 nucleotides match TRBD1. The CDR3 sequence is 15 residues long. The V segment lost 2 bases and the J segment 5 bases; nucleotides outside the gene matches: 2. Germline V gene lookup returns CDR1 MNHEY and CDR2 SVGAGI. In DNA, the CDR3 is TGTGCCAGCAGTTACGGGGACAGGGGGGATCAGCCCCAGCATTTT. Translating it yields CASSYGDRGDQPQHF.

The chain is built from TRBV9 and TRBJ1-1; perhaps TRBD1 as D (5 bases). The germline CDR1 and CDR2 sequences are SGDLS and YYNGEE. This CDR3 is 14 amino acids long. V lost 2 bases and J lost 8, with 16 bases in between. The CDR3 protein is CASSVSGRYGEAFF. CDR3 nucleotides: TGTGCCAGCAGCGTGTCAGGGCGCTATGGAGAAGCTTTCTTT.

The V and J genes are TRBV6-5 and TRBJ1-3, with D perhaps matching TRBD1 (5 bases). The CDR3 runs 14 residues. Between the trimmed V and J ends, which lost 5 bases and 0 bases, there was a span of 8 bases. Per the germline V gene, CDR1 is MNHEY and CDR2 is SVGAGI. The CDR3, as DNA: TGTGCCAGCAGTATGACAGACTCTGGAAACACCATATATTTT. Its translation: CASSMTDSGNTIYF.

V and J are TRBV5-1 and TRBJ1-2, with 7 bases that match TRBD1. The germline V gene encodes CDR1 SGHRS and CDR2 YFSETQ. V gave up 4 bases and J gave up 2 bases; unmatched junction bases: 8. The CDR3 sequence is 15 residues long. For the CDR3, the DNA is TGCGCCAGCAGCCGACCGGGACAGATAAACTATGGCTACACCTTC. Translating it yields CASSRPGQINYGYTF.

The rearrangement links TRBV7-2 to TRBJ2-3, with D possibly TRBD1 on 6 matching bases. Germline V CDR1 and CDR2: SGHTA, FQGNSA. The CDR3 loop spans 13 amino acids. The V end was cut by 3 bases, the J end by 5 bases, with 9 bases between. The CDR3 reads CASSLGAEDTQYF. The CDR3 DNA follows: TGTGCCAGCAGCTTGGGGGCCGAAGATACGCAGTATTTT. The full variable domain, completed using reference TRBV7-2 and TRBJ2-3, is GAGVSQSPSNKVTEKGKDVELRCDPISGHTALYWYRQSLGQGLEFLIYFQGNSAPDKSGLPSDRFSAERTGGSVSTLTIQRTQQEDSAVYLCASSLGAEDTQYFGPGTRLTVL.

This clone was counted a single time. This chain uses TRBV30 with TRBJ2-7; D is possibly TRBD1 (5 bases). Germline CDR1 GTSNPN, CDR2 SVGIG (reference sequence). The CDR3 runs 15 residues. Trimming removed 2 bases at V and 1 base at J, with 15 bases between. The CDR3: CAWSKTLGVSYEQYF. DNA for the CDR3: TGTGCCTGGAGTAAGACTCTAGGGGTGTCCTACGAGCAGTACTTC.

The chain carries TRBV6-6 and TRBJ1-2; D is possibly TRBD1 (6 bases). CDR1 is MNHNY, CDR2 SVGAGI, per germline (reference sequence). The CDR3 contains 14 residues. Trimming pared 7 bases from V and 2 bases from J, leaving 14 bases between. The CDR3 DNA follows: TGTGCCAGCATGCGGGACACAGAGAACTATGGCTACACCTTC. Translated: CASMRDTENYGYTF.